This T cell receptor beta chain was found in a study of blood T cell repertoires in COVID-19. CDR3 length: 15 amino acids. Germline V lookup: CDR1 LGHDT, CDR2 YNNKEL (reference sequence). V trimming: 5 bases; J trimming: 2 bases; junction bases outside the gene matches: 9. Assay: immunoSEQ multiplex PCR; the TCRdb copy retains only in-frame clones and omits some. The data hold approximately 160,000 clones, with 85% to 90% observed a single time. The V and J genes are TRBV3-1 (or the pseudogene TRBV3-2) and TRBJ2-7; TRBD2 matches 7 bases. The specimen was peripheral blood. This receptor was obtained from a woman aged 70-85 years with acute or convalescent COVID-19. CDR3 region: CASSDTGGPAYEQYF. The CDR3 DNA sequence: TGTGCCAGCAGCGATACGGGGGGTCCCGCCTACGAGCAGTACTTC.